These 19 T cell receptor beta chains were sequenced from one sample in a study of identifying expanded T cells in peripheral blood. TCRdb's copy holds only in-frame clones and misses some; the assay was immunoSEQ multiplex PCR. The table lists over 70,000 clones, around 89% of them singletons, with roughly 20% in the top ten. The specimen was blood. These receptors were obtained from a person aged 18 to 70 in good health.

This chain uses TRBV7-9 with TRBJ2-7, with 8 bases aligning to TRBD1. V lost 5 bases, J lost 5 bases, and 8 bases stayed unmatched. The CDR3 has 14 amino acids. CDR1 and CDR2 (germline): SEHNR, FQNEAQ (reference sequence). CDR3 coding DNA: TGTGCCAGCAGCCCCGGGACAGGCTACGACGAGCAGTACTTC. Translation: CASSPGTGYDEQYF. Full variable domain (outside the CDR3, taken from reference TRBV7-9 and TRBJ2-7): DTGVSQNPRHKITKRGQNVTFRCDPISEHNRLYWYRQTLGQGPEFLTYFQNEAQLEKSRLLSDRFSAERPKGSFSTLEIQRTEQGDSAMYLCASSPGTGYDEQYFGPGTRLTVT.

The rearrangement joins TRBV6-5 to TRBJ1-6; TRBD1 might be the D (5 bases). V was clipped by 5 bases and J by 7 bases, with 15 bases between them. From germline, CDR1 is MNHEY and CDR2 SVGAGI. The CDR3 is 15 residues long. Here the CDR3 DNA reads TGTGCCAGCAGTCCCTCGGGGGGAGGGAATTCACCCCTCCACTTT. It specifies CASSPSGGGNSPLHF.

The chain couples TRBV5-1 to TRBJ2-3; perhaps D is TRBD1 or TRBD2 (5 bases each). The CDR3 covers 12 residues. Deletions cut 9 bases from V and 4 bases from J, with 12 bases between. Per germline, CDR1 SGHRS and CDR2 YFSETQ. DNA of the CDR3: TGCGCCACGGGGCTACGGGCAGATACGCAGTATTTT. Its protein is CATGLRADTQYF.

This chain joins TRBV6-5 and TRBJ2-7; 8 bases are a match to TRBD1. The CDR3 runs to 16 residues. CDR1 is MNHEY and CDR2 is SVGAGI in the germline V gene. Losses at the gene ends were 0 bases for V and 3 bases for J; bases not matched to a gene: 7. The CDR3 sequence is CASSYSLDRVGYEQYF. In DNA form, the CDR3 reads TGTGCCAGCAGTTACTCCCTGGACAGGGTGGGCTACGAGCAGTACTTC.

The J gene is TRBJ1-1, the V gene TRBV9; D may be TRBD1 (6 bases). The CDR3 spans 15 residues. The germline V gene has CDR1 SGDLS and CDR2 YYNGEE. V dropped 3 bases and J dropped 1 base, with 13 bases sitting between them. The CDR3 here is CASSGSRGSNTEAFF. The CDR3 DNA reads TGTGCCAGCAGCGGGTCAAGGGGGTCGAACACTGAAGCTTTCTTT.

The V call is TRBV19, the J call TRBJ1-2; possible D gene TRBD1, 5 bases. V lost 3 bases, J lost 1 base, and 12 bases lay in between. The germline V gene encodes CDR1 LNHDA and CDR2 SQIVND (reference sequence). CDR3 length: 15 amino acids. This CDR3 is CASSISVQVNYGYTF. CDR3 nucleotide sequence: TGTGCCAGTAGTATCTCGGTACAGGTTAACTATGGCTACACCTTC.

The chain combines TRBV23-1 with TRBJ2-1, with D perhaps matching TRBD2 (5 bases). Being an ORF, TRBV23-1 has a function that is uncertain. V lost 5 bases and J lost 8, with 13 bases in between. CDR3 size: 13 residues. CDR3: CASSGSYKDEQFF. In DNA form, the CDR3 reads TGCGCCAGCAGTGGGAGTTATAAGGATGAGCAGTTCTTC.

This clone was recorded only once. The chain has TRBV5-6 and TRBJ1-4; the match to TRBD1 covers 9 bases. V lost 4 bases, J lost 0 bases, and 13 bases stayed unmatched. This CDR3 region has 19 residues. From germline, CDR1 is SGHDT and CDR2 YYEEEE. CDR3 amino acids: CASSRIRDRVIATNEKLFF. CDR3 in DNA: TGTGCCAGCAGCCGCATCCGGGACAGGGTCATTGCAACTAATGAAAAACTGTTTTTT.

The J gene is TRBJ2-1, the V gene TRBV5-4, with D unresolved. CDR3 length: 13 residues. Germline CDR1 reads SGHNT; CDR2 reads YYREEE (reference sequence). The germline V and J ends were trimmed by 6 bases and 7 bases, with 14 bases remaining between them. In DNA, the CDR3 is TGTGCCAGCACCGATTCCTTTGAGAATGAGCAGTTCTTC. Encoded protein: CASTDSFENEQFF.

J is TRBJ2-2 and V is TRBV7-7; D is perhaps TRBD1 (6 bases). The CDR3 has 15 amino acids. V shed 6 bases and J shed 0 bases, with 11 bases lying between them. CDR1 is SSHAT, CDR2 FNYEAQ, per germline (reference sequence). CDR3 loop: CASSLQGPNTGELFF. In DNA form, the CDR3 reads TGTGCCAGCAGTTTACAGGGCCCGAACACCGGGGAGCTGTTTTTT. Filled out from reference TRBV7-7 and TRBJ2-2, the complete variable domain reads GAGVSQSPRYKVTKRGQDVTLRCDPISSHATLYWYQQALGQGPEFLTYFNYEAQPDKSGLPSDRFSAERPEGSISTLTIQRTEQRDSAMYRCASSLQGPNTGELFFGEGSRLTVL.

The CDR3 is CASSSPPQGVYEQYF. The CDR3 DNA reads TGTGCCAGCAGTTCCCCTCCGCAGGGGGTCTACGAGCAGTACTTC. The chain couples TRBV28 to TRBJ2-7; 7 bases are shared with TRBD1. Losses at the gene ends were 4 bases for V and 3 bases for J; bases not matched to a gene: 9. The CDR3 sequence is 15 residues long. CDR1 and CDR2 from the germline V gene are MDHEN and SYDVKM.

The V and J genes are TRBV27 and TRBJ2-7, with 9 bases matching TRBD1. The CDR3 is 17 amino acids. Germline CDR1 reads MNHEY; CDR2 reads SMNVEV (reference sequence). With 4 bases clipped from V and 7 bases from J, the junction kept 17 bases outside the gene matches. The CDR3 DNA reads TGTGCCAGCAGTTCAATCAGTACAGGGGGCATAACGGGGGAGCAGTACTTC. Translation gives CASSSISTGGITGEQYF.

This chain uses TRBV10-2 with TRBJ1-2, with 10 positions matching TRBD1. Trimming cost V 3 bases and J 7 bases; bases outside gene matches: 8. Germline loops: CDR1 WSHSY, CDR2 SAAADI. This CDR3 has 15 amino acids. The DNA of the CDR3 is TGCGCCAGCAGTGAAGACAGGGGGCTCCCCGGTGGCTACACCTTC. Translating it yields CASSEDRGLPGGYTF.

V usage is TRBV5-4 and J usage is TRBJ2-7; a possible D gene is TRBD2 (6 bases). Trimming left V 4 bases short and J 4 bases short, with 18 bases between. CDR1 is SGHNT, CDR2 YYREEE, per germline (reference sequence). The CDR3 is made up of 15 amino acids. The CDR3 coding sequence is TGTGCCAGCAGCATGAAGACCGGGAGTCCATACGAGCAGTACTTC. Translating gives CASSMKTGSPYEQYF. Full variable domain (rest looked up from reference TRBV5-4 and TRBJ2-7): ETGVTQSPTHLIKTRGQQVTLRCSSQSGHNTVSWYQQALGQGPQFIFQYYREEENGRGNFPPRFSGLQFPNYSSELNVNALELDDSALYLCASSMKTGSPYEQYFGPGTRLTVT.

This rearrangement joins TRBV19 to TRBJ2-5; a weak D match, TRBD2 (6 bases). The CDR3 spans 12 residues. V dropped 6 bases and J dropped 4 bases, with 9 bases sitting between them. The germline gives CDR1 LNHDA, CDR2 SQIVND (reference sequence). This chain's CDR3 is CASSGGGETQYF. CDR3 nucleotide sequence: TGTGCCAGTAGCGGGGGAGGAGAGACCCAGTACTTC.

The genes are TRBV6-6 and TRBJ2-7; 7 bases match TRBD1. Germline-derived CDR1 and CDR2 are MNHNY and SVGAGI (reference sequence). This CDR3 has 15 residues. After removal of 0 bases from V and 3 bases from J, the junction contained 5 bases not matched to a gene. CDR3 loop: CASSYSRTGLYEQYF. The CDR3 DNA reads TGTGCCAGCAGTTACTCGAGGACAGGCCTCTACGAGCAGTACTTC.

This rearrangement joins TRBV7-9 to TRBJ1-1; possible D gene TRBD1, 5 bases. Germline V lookup: CDR1 SEHNR, CDR2 FQNEAQ (reference sequence). Trimming cost V 4 bases and J 1 base, with 7 bases left between them. CDR3 size: 13 residues. As DNA, the CDR3 is TGTGCCAGCAGCTCACAGGCGAACACTGAAGCTTTCTTT. It is translated as CASSSQANTEAFF.

This chain connects TRBV7-6 to TRBJ2-7; D is unresolved. Trimming took off 3 bases at V and 7 bases at J, with 19 bases between the two ends. Germline lookup yields CDR1 SGHVS and CDR2 FNYEAQ. The CDR3 is 15 amino acids. The CDR3 here is CASSLQDGSLGEQYF. The CDR3 DNA sequence: TGTGCCAGCAGCTTGCAAGACGGGTCCTTAGGGGAGCAGTACTTC.

The chain combines TRBV6-5 with TRBJ1-2; D is undetermined. The CDR3 length is 11 residues. Germline V lookup: CDR1 MNHEY, CDR2 SVGAGI. V was clipped by 8 bases and J by 0 bases, with 4 bases between them. CDR3: CASGANYGYTF. In DNA, the CDR3 is TGTGCCAGCGGCGCTAACTATGGCTACACCTTC.